This T cell receptor beta chain was profiled in a study of cytomegalovirus exposure and HLA in healthy donors. Study at large: Of the donors genotyped, approximately 410 in all, 65% to 90% fell in the Caucasian-associated ancestry cluster. Study-wide findings and caveats: Immune exposure information comprised only CMV serostatus. Specific recognition of CMV antigens was confirmed in vitro for a few chains (all CMV-associated). The investigators catalogued about 170 TCR beta chains as cytomegalovirus-associated.

60 Vbeta and 13 Jbeta primers were used in PCR. The protocol was immunoSEQ multiplex PCR, while the TCRdb copy is restricted to in-frame clones and leaves out a portion. Of around 91,000 clones in the sample, around four fifths are singletons; the top ten hold about 4.5%. Comment on this clone: Its matching antigen is unknown.

The germline V gene has CDR1 MNHNS and CDR2 SASEGT. Deletions cut 2 bases from V and 2 bases from J, with 24 bases between. CDR3 length equals 19 residues. Input material: PBMCs. V usage is TRBV6-1 and J usage is TRBJ1-2; perhaps TRBD1 as D (6 bases). The TCR was taken from a male donor in good health and CMV-seropositive. The CDR3, as DNA: TGTGCCAGCAGTGAACGGGTTGACGGCGTGGGACACCTCAACTATGGCTACACCTTC. Translated: CASSERVDGVGHLNYGYTF.